These T cell receptor beta chains were read from a single sample in a study of control samples from healthy donors and cancer patients. Assay used: immunoSEQ multiplex PCR; TCRdb lists only in-frame clones, some missing. The profile shows about 89,000 clones, roughly 86% of them singletons. The sequenced material came from blood. Source of these receptors: a man in his thirties or forties in good health. CDR3s include the opening cysteine and the closing phenylalanine or tryptophan. D genes are given only for firm matches. Not all rows give a size; the values are once, few, many and, for expanded clones, a class.

J gene	clone size	D gene	V gene	CDR3 DNA	CDR3 protein
TRBJ2-5	-	TRBD2	TRBV6-5	TGTGCCAGCAGTTACGCTGGTGTAGCGGGGGACGAGACCCAGTACTTC	CASSYAGVAGDETQYF
TRBJ2-1	-	-	TRBV9	TGTGCCAGCAGCCCTCAGGGGGGCATTATAAACAATGAGCAGTTCTTC	CASSPQGGIINNEQFF
TRBJ2-3	few	-	TRBV15	TGTGCCACCAGCAGAGATCACACAGATACGCAGTATTTT	CATSRDHTDTQYF
TRBJ1-1	once	-	TRBV3-1/TRBV3-2	TGTGCCAGCAGCCAGGGGGCGAACACTGAAGCTTTCTTT	CASSQGANTEAFF
TRBJ2-2	once	TRBD2	TRBV5-1	TGCGCCAGCAGCCCTAGCGGGGGCAGGAACACCGGGGAGCTGTTTTTT	CASSPSGGRNTGELFF
TRBJ1-5	-	-	TRBV6-6	TGTGCCAGCAGTCCGATGGGGGTGTCAGTCGCTCGCCCCCAGCATTTT	CASSPMGVSVARPQHF
TRBJ2-7	-	TRBD2	TRBV7-9	TGTGCCAGCAGCTTCTTAGCGGGGGAGACCTACGAGCAGTACTTC	CASSFLAGETYEQYF
TRBJ1-3	-	TRBD1	TRBV5-6	TGTGCCAGCAGCTTGGAAGGGACAGGGGTAGACACCATATATTTT	CASSLEGTGVDTIYF
TRBJ1-2	-	TRBD1	TRBV5-1	TGCGCCAGCAGCTTGGGGGACAGATACTATGGCTACACCTTC	CASSLGDRYYGYTF
TRBJ1-2	-	-	TRBV19	TGTGCCAGCAGAAAAGAAGGGAGCTATGGAGTCGGGGGCTACACCTTC	CASRKEGSYGVGGYTF
TRBJ2-1	-	-	TRBV4-1	TGCGCCAGCAGCCAAGGGACGGTCAATGAGCAGTTCTTC	CASSQGTVNEQFF
TRBJ2-2	-	TRBD2	TRBV27	TGTGCCAGCAGGGACGGGGGGTTAGGAGCCGGGGAGCTGTTTTTT	CASRDGGLGAGELFF
TRBJ2-5	-	TRBD2	TRBV7-9	TGTGCCAGCAGCTCCAGGAGAACTAGCGTGGAGACCCAGTACTTC	CASSSRRTSVETQYF
TRBJ2-3	-	-	TRBV5-1	TGCGCCAGCAGCTTGGGGGACCCCCTCCAGTATTTT	CASSLGDPLQYF
TRBJ1-1	-	TRBD1	TRBV6-5	TGTGCCAGCAGTTACTCACGCGGACAGGGAACTGAAGCTTTCTTT	CASSYSRGQGTEAFF
TRBJ1-4	-	TRBD1	TRBV30	TGTGCCTGGAAGAGGGGGCCCAGTCCGAATGAAAAACTGTTTTTT	CAWKRGPSPNEKLFF
TRBJ2-1	-	TRBD2	TRBV10-3	TGTGCCATCAGTGAGCGGGGACTAGCGTCCTACAATGAGCAGTTCTTC	CAISERGLASYNEQFF
TRBJ1-1	-	TRBD1	TRBV5-4	TGTGCCAGCAGCCCAGGACAGGACGAGGACACTGAAGCTTTCTTT	CASSPGQDEDTEAFF
TRBJ2-7	-	-	TRBV27	TGTGCCAGCAGCTTCAATACCGGGACGGAAGTTTACGAGCAGTACTTC	CASSFNTGTEVYEQYF
TRBJ1-2	-	TRBD1	TRBV6-5	TGTGCCAGCAGCTGGGGACAGAGCTATGGCTACACCTTC	CASSWGQSYGYTF
TRBJ1-1	-	-	TRBV21-1	TGTGCCAGCATCAAGACAGGGGGGAGGAACACTGAAGCTTTCTTT	CASIKTGGRNTEAFF
TRBJ1-5	-	-	TRBV6-1	TGTGCCAGCAGTGAAGCTACCAATAGCAATCAGCCCCAGCATTTT	CASSEATNSNQPQHF
TRBJ2-1	-	-	TRBV6-5	TGTGCCAGCAGTTTACGAAGGGGGTACAATGAGCAGTTCTTC	CASSLRRGYNEQFF
TRBJ2-5	-	-	TRBV4-1	TGCGCCAGCAGCCTTGGACGCGAAGAAGAGACCCAGTACTTC	CASSLGREEETQYF
TRBJ1-3	-	TRBD1	TRBV30	TGTGCCTGGACCACAGGGGGTGGAAACACCATATATTTT	CAWTTGGGNTIYF
TRBJ2-5	-	-	TRBV28	TGTGCCAGCAGTTTAGAGGCAGGGCTGACCCAGTACTTC	CASSLEAGLTQYF
TRBJ1-1	-	TRBD1	TRBV27	TGTGCCAGCACCCGACAGGGGGCCGGCACTGAAGCTTTCTTT	CASTRQGAGTEAFF
TRBJ2-7	-	TRBD1	TRBV6-5	TGTGCCACGCATCAGGGGGATTCCTACGAGCAGTACTTC	CATHQGDSYEQYF
TRBJ1-2	-	-	TRBV7-8	TGTGCCAGCAGCTTAGGGCAGGGCCATGGCTACACCTTC	CASSLGQGHGYTF
TRBJ2-5	-	TRBD1	TRBV2	TGTGCCAGCAGTACACAGGGGGCGCGGGGGGAGACCCAGTACTTC	CASSTQGARGETQYF
TRBJ1-2	few	-	TRBV5-1	TGCGCCAGCGGCCCGAACTATGGCTACACCTTC	CASGPNYGYTF
TRBJ2-2	-	TRBD1	TRBV30	TGTGCCGGGGGACAGCTAAACACCGGGGAGCTGTTTTTT	CAGGQLNTGELFF
TRBJ1-2	-	-	TRBV11-2	TGTGCCAGCAGCTTAGCGAGAAACTATGGCTACACCTTC	CASSLARNYGYTF